This TCR beta chain was recorded in a study of tissue T cells after allogeneic stem cell transplantation (dated by TCRdb to between 2020 and 2023). Notes on the research overall: Using research autopsies of patients with and without GVHD, plus mouse models of GVHD, the study profiled TCR beta repertoires across many tissues. The human arm was conducted as a prospective observational study, and neither blinding nor randomization was performed.

A word on this clone: Its antigen remains unidentified. Gene names and germline sequences here are the mouse ones. The CDR3 goes on 1 residue after the read ends, and that part is filled in from the germline J gene.

The full study reports these points: Not many T cell clones showed up in more than one patient, yet clustering based on motifs uncovered repertoire signatures that were shared across patients in a tissue-specific way. Within patients, how anatomically similar the tissues were was a key factor in shaping TCR repertoire composition, regardless of disease or transplant status. The study did not determine which tissue TCRs were alloreactive or antigen-specific, and some clones might have been persisting host cells. In both patients and mice, only a limited portion of the TCR repertoire detected in tissues was captured by blood and spleen T cells. Sampling depth was acknowledged as a limitation, and the patient cohort was both small and clinically heterogeneous.

Between the V and J ends, shortened by 1 base and 0 bases respectively, the junction contains 12 bases. The germline V gene yields NSHNY for CDR1 and SYGAGN for CDR2. The cysteine opens and the phenylalanine closes a CDR3 of 16 amino acids. The DNA has 45 bases, all within the CDR3, and is read from base 1. Library creation used the immunoSEQ multiplex PCR assay. TCRbeta CDR3 sequencing was performed at survey depth by Adaptive Biotechnologies, and CDR3 sequences, V/J genes, productive frequency and template counts were reported. TCR beta CDR3 regions were amplified from genomic DNA instead of RNA. Processing in the source paper ran as follows. Jensen-Shannon divergence was used to quantify pairwise repertoire overlap between tissues, with a value of 1 meaning complete divergence and a value of 0 meaning identical repertoires. Tissues were clustered by single-linkage agglomerative hierarchical clustering of pairwise JSD values and displayed as dendrograms. All patient samples were analyzed with GLIPH2 using simulation_depth 1000, kmer_min_depth 3 and cdr3_length_cutoff 8, and only groups containing more than two unique CDR3s were kept. In a standardized tissue-overlap score, Jaccard GLIPH-group overlap across patients was extrapolated to a standard repertoire size of 1000 clones. To look at how diversity was associated with clinical or experimental variables, linear mixed-effect models were used, with tissue treated as a fixed effect and individual treated as a random effect. This is the immuneACCESS table as TCRdb keeps it, with only in-frame sequences that have V and J called. A part of the clones is gone; compared with another copy, unresolved V genes explain less than half, and the rest is unexplained. That table furnishes V, J and clone size, whereas the DNA furnished D and trimming. Recorded for this sample are approximately 50,000 clones; roughly 73% of them occurred a single time. The top ten constitute around 0.5% of the sample.

The sequencing input was sorted cells pooled from one or two spleens. The V gene is TRBV13-1 and the J gene is TRBJ2-4; matching of 6 bases hints at TRBD1 as the D gene. The clonotype was recovered from a pool of C57BL/6 mice in good health. The CDR3 region reads CASSDLDRNSQNTLYF. CDR3 DNA, as far as it was read: TGTGCCAGCAGTGATTTGGACAGAAATAGTCAAAACACCTTGTAC.